A selection of T cell receptor beta chains follows, all from one sample in a study of identifying expanded T cells in peripheral blood. Here immunoSEQ multiplex PCR was the method, and the copy in TCRdb shows in-frame clones only, minus some. The sample lists approximately 110,000 clones, around 89% occurring once. What was sequenced was blood. Receptors were obtained from a person between 18 and 69 years old in good health. CDR3s include the opening cysteine and the closing phenylalanine or tryptophan. Each record gives: D gene, V gene, J gene, CDR3 length, clone size, CDR3 protein, CDR3 DNA. D genes are given only for firm matches. Rows give clone size only sometimes, using once, few, many, or a class for an expanded clone.

>TRBD1|TRBV5-1|TRBJ2-7|16|once
CASSVLGTGSSYEQYF
TGCGCCAGCAGCGTACTGGGGACAGGGAGCTCCTACGAGCAGTACTTC
>.|TRBV4-3|TRBJ1-1|17|.
CASSQAPGFSLNTEAFF
TGCGCCAGCAGCCAAGCACCGGGGTTTTCCCTGAACACTGAAGCTTTCTTT
>TRBD2|TRBV6-5|TRBJ2-2|16|.
CASSYRSAGGPGELFF
TGTGCCAGCAGTTACCGCAGCGCGGGGGGGCCCGGGGAGCTGTTTTTT
>.|TRBV28|TRBJ1-5|15|.
CASMHPGLGVQPQHF
TGTGCCAGCATGCATCCGGGACTAGGAGTGCAGCCCCAGCATTTT
>.|TRBV7-2|TRBJ1-6|13|.
CASSLVDGHPLHF
TGTGCCAGCAGCTTAGTAGACGGACATCCCCTCCACTTT
>.|TRBV7-9|TRBJ1-1|14|once
CASSLSGGNTEAFF
TGTGCCAGCAGCTTGTCCGGGGGGAACACTGAAGCTTTCTTT
>.|TRBV19|TRBJ1-2|13|few
CASSAPQGYGYTF
TGTGCCAGTAGTGCACCACAGGGCTATGGCTACACCTTC
>.|TRBV5-6|TRBJ1-1|13|.
CASSLQLNTEAFF
TGTGCCAGCAGCTTACAGCTGAACACTGAAGCTTTCTTT
>.|TRBV15|TRBJ2-1|17|.
CATSRAKTGLRYNEQFF
TGTGCCACCAGCAGGGCAAAGACGGGACTCCGCTACAATGAGCAGTTCTTC
>.|TRBV7-2|TRBJ1-2|14|.
CASSLDQGSYGYTF
TGTGCCAGCAGCTTAGATCAGGGAAGCTATGGCTACACCTTC
>.|TRBV9|TRBJ2-2|13|.
CASARGSTGELFF
TGTGCCAGCGCGCGGGGTTCAACCGGGGAGCTGTTTTTT
>.|TRBV7-9|TRBJ2-7|15|.
CASSQDLGSSYEQYF
TGCGCCAGCAGCCAAGATTTAGGTAGCTCCTACGAGCAGTACTTC
>.|TRBV9|TRBJ2-5|11|once
CASSTGETQYF
TGTGCCAGCAGCACCGGGGAGACCCAGTACTTC
>TRBD2|TRBV10-3|TRBJ2-7|16|.
CAISESSSGEGREQYF
TGTGCCATCAGTGAGTCCAGTAGCGGGGAAGGAAGGGAGCAGTACTTC
>TRBD2|TRBV4-1|TRBJ2-3|18|.
CASSQSGLAGDLGDTQYF
TGCGCCAGCAGCCAATCGGGACTAGCGGGGGATCTGGGAGATACGCAGTATTTT
>.|TRBV19|TRBJ2-1|15|.
CASSIEAAGYNEQFF
TGTGCCAGTAGTATAGAAGCCGCGGGATACAATGAGCAGTTCTTC
>.|TRBV10-3|TRBJ2-5|18|.
CAISDGGGGGLNQETQYF
TGTGCCATCAGTGACGGCGGGGGCGGGGGACTAAACCAAGAGACCCAGTACTTC
>.|TRBV11-2|TRBJ1-2|14|.
CASSLNGGYYGYTF
TGTGCCAGCAGCTTAAACGGGGGCTACTATGGCTACACCTTC
>.|TRBV27|TRBJ2-2|12|.
CASGWVPGELFF
TGTGCCAGCGGTTGGGTCCCCGGGGAGCTGTTTTTT
>TRBD1|TRBV25-1|TRBJ2-2|13|.
CASGGQGTGELFF
TGTGCCAGCGGGGGACAGGGCACCGGGGAGCTGTTTTTT
>.|TRBV29-1|TRBJ1-4|13|.
CSATGISNEKLFF
TGCAGCGCAACGGGAATTTCTAATGAAAAACTGTTTTTT
>TRBD2|TRBV27|TRBJ2-3|17|once
CASSSPRLAGGLYTQYF
TGTGCCAGCAGTTCACCCAGACTAGCGGGGGGGCTATATACGCAGTATTTT
>TRBD2|TRBV6-5|TRBJ2-3|13|.
CASCSGGGDTQYF
TGTGCCAGCTGTAGCGGGGGGGGAGATACGCAGTATTTT
>.|TRBV5-1|TRBJ2-5|14|.
CASSLAGNGETQYF
TGCGCCAGCAGCTTGGCCGGTAACGGGGAGACCCAGTACTTC
>.|TRBV5-1|TRBJ2-5|15|.
CASSLGAGEEETQYF
TGCGCCAGCAGCTTGGGGGCAGGAGAAGAAGAGACCCAGTACTTC
>TRBD2|TRBV9|TRBJ2-3|15|.
CASSGLAGGTDTQYF
TGTGCCAGCAGCGGACTAGCGGGGGGCACAGATACGCAGTATTTT
>.|TRBV6-5|TRBJ2-7|15|.
CASSYNGGVRGEQYF
TGTGCCAGCAGTTACAACGGGGGAGTCAGGGGCGAGCAGTACTTC
>.|TRBV7-2|TRBJ2-5|15|.
CASSRVLGVYETQYF
TGTGCCAGCAGCCGCGTCCTGGGGGTATATGAGACCCAGTACTTC
>.|TRBV15|TRBJ2-3|13|.
CATSWPGADTQYF
TGTGCCACCAGCTGGCCGGGGGCGGATACGCAGTATTTT
>.|TRBV11-3|TRBJ2-1|12|.
CASSSDGAGPFF
TGTGCCAGCAGCTCGGACGGCGCAGGACCGTTCTTC
>.|TRBV5-4|TRBJ1-6|15|.
CASSPDRWGNSPLHF
TGTGCCAGCAGCCCCGACAGGTGGGGCAATTCACCCCTCCACTTT
>.|TRBV11-1|TRBJ2-7|15|.
CASSLGQSRSYEQYF
TGTGCCAGCAGCTTAGGGCAGTCGCGGTCCTACGAGCAGTACTTC